This T cell receptor (beta chain) stems from a study of PD-1 blockade in classical Hodgkin lymphoma. Study outcomes and limitations: Only CD4+ TCR diversity, not CD8+, had risen significantly by C4D1. Exclusion was the outcome for patients who began nivolumab under 1 year after ASCT.

Sequencing was performed with immunoSEQ multiplex PCR; in TCRdb, only in-frame clones are kept and a portion is missing. Here the sample spans 100,000 or so clones, about 93% being singletons. Sample time point: cycle 4 day 1 (C4D1), after 6 weeks of nivolumab. All the patients suffered relapse after autologous stem cell transplantation, and brentuximab vedotin exposure differed. Reported best responses ranged across complete response, partial response or progressive disease. As to this clone: Its antigen is not known.

Trimming shortened V by 5 bases and J by 0 bases, and 14 bases separated the two germline ends. Per germline, CDR1 SGHVS and CDR2 FNYEAQ. The CDR3 extends over 16 amino acids. The receptor was isolated from a human donor with classical Hodgkin lymphoma. Source: peripheral blood mononuclear cells (PBMCs), taken before the fourth cycle of nivolumab. The rearrangement links TRBV7-6 to TRBJ2-1, with a tentative D call TRBD1 (6 bases). CDR3 sequence (DNA): TGTGCCAGCAGCCCGTGGACAGCGAGCTCCTACAATGAGCAGTTCTTC. This sequence encodes CASSPWTASSYNEQFF.